The source of this T cell receptor (beta chain) is a study of blood T cell repertoires in COVID-19. Background on the study: T cells, B-cell-depleted T cells, or PBMCs provided the cDNA or gDNA that served as material.

The authors' processing: For nucleated cells, counts were estimated from reference gene primer amplification. The data were produced by immunoSEQ multiplex PCR, yet TCRdb's version contains in-frame clones alone and is incomplete. V, J and clone size are taken as reported in that table, and D and trimming were inferred from the DNA itself. The profile shows 400,000 to 450,000 clones, 70% to 90% of them singletons. J was trimmed by 2 bases and V by 5 bases; bases with no gene match: 3. CDR1 and CDR2 from the germline V gene are SEHNR and FQNEAQ (reference sequence). The CDR3 is 18 residues long. The chain has TRBV7-9 and TRBJ2-6; 16 nucleotides align to TRBD2. Sequencing used peripheral blood. The sequence was collected from a middle-aged woman with COVID-19, enrolled during active disease. The CDR3 DNA reads as TGTGCCAGCAGCGGGACTAGCGGGAGGGCTACTGGGGCCAACGTCCTGACTTTC. It yields the protein CASSGTSGRATGANVLTF.